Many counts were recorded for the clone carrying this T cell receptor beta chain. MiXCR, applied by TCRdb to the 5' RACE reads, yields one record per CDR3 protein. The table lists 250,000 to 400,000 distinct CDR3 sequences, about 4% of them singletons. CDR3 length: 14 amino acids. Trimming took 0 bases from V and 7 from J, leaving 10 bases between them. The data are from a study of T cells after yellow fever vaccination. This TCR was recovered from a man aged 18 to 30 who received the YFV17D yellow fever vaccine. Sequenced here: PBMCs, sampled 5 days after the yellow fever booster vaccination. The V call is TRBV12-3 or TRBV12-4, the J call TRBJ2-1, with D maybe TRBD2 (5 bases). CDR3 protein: CASSLALRENEQFF. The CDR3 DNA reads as TGTGCCAGCAGTTTAGCGCTAAGGGAGAATGAGCAGTTCTTC.